The table lists the clone carrying this TCR beta chain with many counts. These data come from a study of regulatory T cells in long-lasting Graves disease. As to time point: newly diagnosed GD, antithyroid drugs for less than 3 months. There was RNA extracted from PBMCs, and the TCR library was made from it. iRepertoire HTBI primers and Arm-PCR of CDR3 regions built TCR beta libraries. TCRdb independently ran MiXCR on the multiplex PCR reads; one entry per CDR3 protein. In the table there are 360,000 or so distinct CDR3 sequences, 15% to 20% of which are singletons. The CDR3 covers 10 residues. CDR1 is DFQATT, CDR2 SNEGSKA, per germline (reference sequence). The V end was cut by 6 bases, the J end by 4 bases, with 4 bases between. These sequences were also reported in another study, on T cells in Graves' hyperthyroidism and ophthalmopathy. That source adds: Stable disease denoted Graves' hyperthyroidism without ophthalmopathy progression within 18 months. Initially, a first-round RT-PCR of the TCR CDR3 employed the HTBI primer set.

The sequencing here drew on peripheral blood mononuclear cells (PBMCs), taken at new diagnosis, from a patient treated with antithyroid drugs. This rearrangement joins TRBV20-1 to TRBJ2-1; D is unclear. The TCR was taken from a woman between 18 and 29 years old with Graves disease. CDR3 loop: CSADYNEQFF. The CDR3 DNA is TGCAGTGCAGATTACAATGAGCAGTTCTTC.